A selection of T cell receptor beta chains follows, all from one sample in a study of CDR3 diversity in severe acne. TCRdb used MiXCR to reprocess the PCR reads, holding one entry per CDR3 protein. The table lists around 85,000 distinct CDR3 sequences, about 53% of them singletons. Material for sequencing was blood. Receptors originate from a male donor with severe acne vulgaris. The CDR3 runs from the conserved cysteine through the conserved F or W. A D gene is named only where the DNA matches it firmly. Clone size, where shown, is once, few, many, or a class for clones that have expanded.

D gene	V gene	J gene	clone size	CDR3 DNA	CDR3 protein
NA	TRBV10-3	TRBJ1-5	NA	TGTGCCAGCAGGTCCTGGGACCGTAGCAATCAGCCCCAGCATTTT	CASRSWDRSNQPQHF
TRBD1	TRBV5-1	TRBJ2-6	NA	TGCGCCAGCTTTCAGGGGGCGCGCATCCATGGGGCCAACGTCCTGACTTTC	CASFQGARIHGANVLTF
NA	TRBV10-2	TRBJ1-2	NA	TGCGCCAGCAGTGAGCCAGTGACAGGCTCTGAATATGGCTACACCTTC	CASSEPVTGSEYGYTF
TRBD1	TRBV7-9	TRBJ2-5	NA	TGTGCCAGCAGCTTAGGAGACAGGGGGGAGACCCAGTACTTC	CASSLGDRGETQYF
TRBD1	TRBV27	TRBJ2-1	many	TGTGCCAGCAGTTCTAGGACAGGGGGGCTCGATGAGCAGTTCTTC	CASSSRTGGLDEQFF
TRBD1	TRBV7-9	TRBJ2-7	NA	TGTGCCAGCAGTCCCCCGGAGGCCGGGACAGGGGCGTACGAGCAGTACTTC	CASSPPEAGTGAYEQYF
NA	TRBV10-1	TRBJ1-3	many	TGCGCCAGCAGAGCCCCTCGTGGTTCAGGGGCTGGAAACACCATATATTTT	CASRAPRGSGAGNTIYF
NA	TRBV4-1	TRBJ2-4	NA	TGTGCCAGCAGTCTTGCCGGGGAGTGGGCCAAAAACATTCAGTACTTC	CASSLAGEWAKNIQYF
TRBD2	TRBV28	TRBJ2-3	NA	TGTGCCAGCAGGAACGGGGGGGCCCCGGGTACGCAGTATTTT	CASRNGGAPGTQYF
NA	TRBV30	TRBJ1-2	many	TGTGCCTGGAGTGTACCGGGGGGAGGCTATGGCTACACCTTC	CAWSVPGGGYGYTF
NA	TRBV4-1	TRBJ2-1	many	TGCGCCAGCAGCCACATGACTGATGAGCAGTTCTTC	CASSHMTDEQFF
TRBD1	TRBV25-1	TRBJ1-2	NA	TGTGCCAGCAGCTTACAGGGGGGCGTCCTTGGCTACACCTTC	CASSLQGGVLGYTF
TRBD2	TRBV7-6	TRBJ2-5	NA	TGTGCCAGCAGCACCGGACTAGCGGGAGTCGGGACCCAGTACTTC	CASSTGLAGVGTQYF
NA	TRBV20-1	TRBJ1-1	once	TGCAGTGCTTCGCCGCCCACAGGGTTGAGGGATGAAGCTTTCTTT	CSASPPTGLRDEAFF
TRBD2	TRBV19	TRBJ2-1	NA	TGTGCCAGTAGTCCGAACAGTCGGGGGGTTGAGGAGCAGTTCTTC	CASSPNSRGVEEQFF
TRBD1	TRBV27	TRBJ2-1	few	TGTGCCAGCAGTTTATGGACAGGGGACAATGAGCAGTTCTTC	CASSLWTGDNEQFF
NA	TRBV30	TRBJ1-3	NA	TGTGCCTGGAGCCTTGGTGGTGGAAACACCATATATTTT	CAWSLGGGNTIYF
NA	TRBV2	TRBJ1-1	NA	TGTGCCAGCCGGGGGGTTGAAGCTTTCTTT	CASRGVEAFF
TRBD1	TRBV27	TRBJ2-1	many	TGTGCCAGCAGTTGGGTCCAGGGGGTCCAGTTCTTC	CASSWVQGVQFF
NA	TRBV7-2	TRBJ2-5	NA	TGTGCCAGCAGCTCTGGGGATGCGGAGACCCAGTACTTC	CASSSGDAETQYF
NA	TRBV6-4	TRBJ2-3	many	TGTGCCACCTCGTCGACGGCGGGAAGCACAGATACGCAGTATTTT	CATSSTAGSTDTQYF
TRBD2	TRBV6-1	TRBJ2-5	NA	TGTGCCAGCAGTGAAGAAGAACTAGCGGGCCGCCAAGAGACCCAGTACTTC	CASSEEELAGRQETQYF
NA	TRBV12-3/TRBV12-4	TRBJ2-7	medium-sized	TGTGCCAGCAGTTCCGCTTCCTACGAGCAGTACTTC	CASSSASYEQYF
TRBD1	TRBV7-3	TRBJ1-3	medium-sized	TGTGCCAGCAGCCTCGGGACAGGGACTGGAAACACCATATATTTT	CASSLGTGTGNTIYF
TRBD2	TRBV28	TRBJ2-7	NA	TGTGCCAGCAGATCTAGCGGAATGTCCTACGAGCAGTACTTC	CASRSSGMSYEQYF
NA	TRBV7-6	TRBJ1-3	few	TGTGCCAGTAGCCTGGACACCAACTCTGGAGACACCATATATTTT	CASSLDTNSGDTIYF
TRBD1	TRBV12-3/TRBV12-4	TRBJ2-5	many	TGTGCCAGCAGAAAGACAGGGGAAGAGACCCAGTACTTC	CASRKTGEETQYF
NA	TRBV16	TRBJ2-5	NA	TGTGCCAGCAGCCACGACCCCGTAGAGACCCAGTACTTC	CASSHDPVETQYF
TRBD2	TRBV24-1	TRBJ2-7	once	TGTGCCACCAGTGGCGGGGGTGCACCTCCGTGCTCCTACGAGCAGTACTTC	CATSGGGAPPCSYEQYF
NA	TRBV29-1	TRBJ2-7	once	TGCAGCGTCGTTAACTACGAGCAGTACTTC	CSVVNYEQYF
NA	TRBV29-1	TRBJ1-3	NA	NA	CSVGNRGRSNTEAFFGNTIYF
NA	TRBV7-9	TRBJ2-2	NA	TGTGCCAGCAGCCCCGAGGCCGGGGAGCTGTTTTTT	CASSPEAGELFF